Below, one TCR beta chain is given with its context. Authors' processing steps: The authors estimated nucleated cell counts from reference gene primer amplification. TCRdb's table, derived via immunoSEQ multiplex PCR, lists solely in-frame clones and lacks some. Clonal size and the V and J genes are those of that table, whereas D and trimming came from the DNA. The sample consists of 140,000 to 150,000 clones, 87% of them appearing once. The V and J ends lost 4 bases and 0 bases respectively, with 7 bases between them. Germline V gives CDR1 SNHLY, CDR2 FYNNEI. The CDR3 is 14 residues long. The record originates from a study of blood T cell repertoires in COVID-19. Overall study: Italy, Spain and the United States were the sources of the convalescent and acute COVID-19 samples. Sources were T cells, B-cell-depleted T cells, or PBMCs; the material itself was cDNA or gDNA.

Sequencing input: peripheral blood. V usage is TRBV2 and J usage is TRBJ1-5; D not resolved. This receptor was taken from a man at least 80 years old with acute or convalescent COVID-19. This CDR3 is CASSGGNSNQPQHF. The CDR3, as DNA: TGTGCCAGCAGTGGCGGTAATAGCAATCAGCCCCAGCATTTT.